These 5 T cell receptor beta chains originate from one sample sequenced in a study of T cells in Graves' hyperthyroidism and ophthalmopathy. RNA transcripts gave rise to amplified TCR beta CDR3 regions. HTBI primers drove first-round RT-PCR of the TCR CDR3. From the multiplex PCR reads, TCRdb called clonotypes with MiXCR, one entry per CDR3 protein. The sample includes a few hundred thousand distinct CDR3 sequences, roughly 13% of them seen just once. Sequencing input: blood. The receptors originated from a woman aged 18-29 years with Graves' hyperthyroidism.

The table lists this clonotype with many counts. The rearrangement uses TRBV6-1 and TRBJ1-5; D gene ambiguous. Between the trimmed V and J ends, which lost 1 base and 7 bases, there was a span of 11 bases. The germline V gene encodes CDR1 MNHNS and CDR2 SASEGT. The CDR3 has 14 residues. The CDR3 DNA is TGTGCCAGCAGTGAAGTTCGCAGCCTGCAGCCCCAGCATTTT. The encoded protein is CASSEVRSLQPQHF.

This clonotype was picked up a small number of times. V gene TRBV6-1 combines with J gene TRBJ2-1; D gene uncertain. Germline loops: CDR1 MNHNS, CDR2 SASEGT. The CDR3 runs to 15 residues. The germline V and J ends were trimmed by 7 bases and 7 bases, with 20 bases remaining between them. This CDR3 reads CASTPATALLNEQFF. Written as DNA, the CDR3 is TGTGCCAGCACCCCAGCTACCGCCCTCTTGAATGAGCAGTTCTTC.

This clonotype was seen many times. The chain combines TRBV28 with TRBJ1-5; D is uncertain. Trimming took off 3 bases at V and 4 bases at J, with 10 bases between the two ends. CDR1 is MDHEN and CDR2 is SYDVKM in the germline V gene. The CDR3 loop spans 14 amino acids. The DNA for the CDR3 is TGTGCCAGCAGTTTTACTGGCGGGAATCAGCCCCAGCATTTT. Translation: CASSFTGGNQPQHF.

J is TRBJ2-2 and V is TRBV11-2, with D hard to call. V was cut by 0 bases and J by 7 bases, with 6 bases left in between. Looked up from germline, CDR1 is SGHAT and CDR2 is FQNNGV. This CDR3 has 13 amino acids. CDR3 nucleotide sequence: TGTGCCAGCAGCTTAGATCGAAGCGGGGAGCTGTTTTTT. Its protein product is CASSLDRSGELFF.

This clonotype was counted ten times or more. This rearrangement joins TRBV9 to TRBJ2-1; D might be TRBD1 or TRBD2, each matching 6 bases. The CDR3 contains 15 residues. CDR1 is SGDLS, CDR2 YYNGEE, per germline. V was pared by 0 bases and J by 6 bases, with 13 bases between. Here the CDR3 reads CASSVEGGFINEQFF. Here the CDR3 DNA reads TGTGCCAGCAGCGTAGAAGGGGGGTTTATCAATGAGCAGTTCTTC.